These 30 T cell receptor beta chains share one sample of origin, sequenced in a study of STAT3 mutations in large granular lymphocyte leukemia. Study outcomes and limitations: At least one immunodominant TCR beta clonotype appeared in every T-cell large granular lymphocyte leukemia patient.

Here immunoSEQ multiplex PCR was the method, and the copy in TCRdb shows in-frame clones only, minus some. The sample shows 1,400 to 1,500 clones, approximately 71% of them seen only once. For these TCRs, the target antigens are not known. Material for sequencing was peripheral blood mononuclear cells. Source of these receptors: a woman in her seventies with T-cell large granular lymphocyte leukemia. Some clones in this sample may be carry-over from other donors' samples.

The rearrangement links TRBV5-4 to TRBJ2-6; D is ambiguous. The V and J ends lost 0 bases and 2 bases respectively, with 6 bases between them. CDR1 and CDR2 (germline): SGHNT, YYREEE (reference sequence). This CDR3 is built from 15 residues. CDR3 bases: TGTGCCAGCAGCTTGGGAGCTCCTGGGGCCAACGTCCTGACTTTC. It is translated as CASSLGAPGANVLTF.

On this clone itself: A read error may account for a junction end that differs from germline. The CDR3 region is CASSLSGAGLQPQHF. DNA for the CDR3: TGTGCCAGCAGCTTGTCCGGGGCCGGGTTGCAGCCCCAGCATTTT. The chain has TRBV5-3 and TRBJ1-5; a possible D gene is TRBD1 (5 bases). TRBV5-3 is flagged as an ORF with uncertain function. The CDR3 loop spans 15 amino acids.

This chain uses TRBV30 with TRBJ2-1; D gene uncertain. The V gene lost 1 base and the J gene lost 6 bases, with 7 bases spanning the gap. This CDR3 comprises 12 residues. From germline, CDR1 is GTSNPN and CDR2 SVGIG (reference sequence). DNA for the CDR3: TGTGCCTGGAGTGCTTCGTCCAATGAGCAGTTCTTC. This encodes CAWSASSNEQFF. Drawing the rest from reference TRBV30 and TRBJ2-1, the complete variable domain is SQTIHQWPATLVQPVGSPLSLECTVEGTSNPNLYWYRQAAGRGLQLLFYSVGIGQISSEVPQNLSASRPQDRQFILSSKKLLLSDSGFYLCAWSASSNEQFFGPGTRLTVL.

A word on this clone: At the DNA level, this CDR3 is encoded by other sequences in the same sample as well. The chain joins TRBV4-1 to TRBJ1-1, with D hard to call. CDR1 and CDR2 from the germline V gene are MGHRA and YSYEKL. Deletions cut 6 bases from V and 1 base from J, with 6 bases between. This CDR3 is built from 12 residues. The DNA for the CDR3 is TGCGCCAGCAGGTTGGGGAACACTGAAGCTTTCTTT. This sequence encodes CASRLGNTEAFF.

In its sample, this clone was seen once. V and J are TRBV30 and TRBJ1-4; D gene ambiguous. In germline, CDR1 is GTSNPN, CDR2 SVGIG (reference sequence). The CDR3 runs to 15 residues. Trimming took 0 bases from V and 6 from J, leaving 14 bases between them. CDR3 nucleotides: TGTGCCTGGAGTGTACTTGAGAACCTTGATGAAAAACTGTTTTTT. This codes for CAWSVLENLDEKLFF.

This clone was counted a few times. The chain recombines TRBV28 with TRBJ2-7; 7 bases match TRBD1. Unmatched junction bases numbered 3, after V lost 2 bases and J lost 5 bases. The CDR3 sequence is 13 residues long. Germline values: CDR1 MDHEN, CDR2 SYDVKM. The CDR3 loop reads CASSLPGQDEQYF. CDR3 nucleotides: TGTGCCAGCAGTTTACCAGGACAGGACGAGCAGTACTTC.

The genes are TRBV5-6 and TRBJ1-1; D is uncertain. CDR1 is SGHDT, CDR2 YYEEEE, per germline. V lost 2 bases to trimming and J lost 2 bases, with 10 bases between them. The CDR3 runs to 14 residues. CDR3 amino acids: CASSFGSGNTEAFF. The CDR3 DNA follows: TGTGCCAGCAGCTTTGGGAGCGGCAACACTGAAGCTTTCTTT. Together with reference TRBV5-6 and TRBJ1-1, the CDR3 gives the full variable domain: DAGVTQSPTHLIKTRGQQVTLRCSPKSGHDTVSWYQQALGQGPQFIFQYYEEEERQRGNFPDRFSGHQFPNYSSELNVNALLLGDSALYLCASSFGSGNTEAFFGQGTRLTVV.

The DNA for the CDR3 is TGTGCCTGGGGAAGGACAGGGATTAAAAACATTCAGTACTTC. Amino acids: CAWGRTGIKNIQYF. The rearrangement links TRBV30 to TRBJ2-4; 8 bases agree with TRBD1. Germline trimming cut 5 bases from V and 4 bases from J; bases unmatched to any gene: 7. Germline CDR1 is GTSNPN and CDR2 is SVGIG (reference sequence). The CDR3 extends over 14 amino acids.

The rearrangement links TRBV5-1 to TRBJ2-3; tentatively, D is TRBD2 (5 bases). The germline CDR1 and CDR2 sequences are SGHRS and YFSETQ. Deletions cut 5 bases from V and 6 bases from J, with 16 bases between. The CDR3 is 14 residues long. The DNA of the CDR3 is TGCGCCAGCAGGCCCGAGGGATTATCGGATACGCAGTATTTT. Its protein product is CASRPEGLSDTQYF.

The chain is built from TRBV5-3 and TRBJ2-7, with TRBD1 matching over 7 bases. TRBV5-3 is an ORF for which the function is uncertain. This CDR3 spans 16 amino acids. Unmatched junction bases numbered 8, after V lost 0 bases and J lost 2 bases. CDR3 residues: CARSLEQRTGPYEQYF. The CDR3 DNA follows: TGTGCCAGAAGCTTGGAACAAAGGACAGGACCCTACGAGCAGTACTTC.

The chain combines TRBV25-1 with TRBJ1-5, with 7 bases that match TRBD1. Germline V lookup: CDR1 MGHDK, CDR2 SYGVNS. The CDR3 has 14 amino acids. J was trimmed by 1 base and V by 10 bases; bases with no gene match: 7. CDR3 bases: TGTGCCACGACAGGGTCGGGGAGCAATCAGCCCCAGCATTTT. It is translated as CATTGSGSNQPQHF.

This chain uses TRBV5-4 with TRBJ2-6; no firm D call. The CDR3 sequence is 15 residues long. CDR1 SGHNT and CDR2 YYREEE come from the germline V gene (reference sequence). V was pared by 5 bases and J by 0 bases, with 9 bases between. The CDR3 coding sequence is TGTGCCAGCAGTACCGCCGGCTCTGGGGCCAACGTCCTGACTTTC. Translating gives CASSTAGSGANVLTF.

The chain combines TRBV7-2 with TRBJ2-3; 7 positions match TRBD1. V shed 5 bases, J shed 10 bases, and the junction held 12 bases outside the gene matches. Germline V gene data show CDR1 as SGHTA and CDR2 as FQGNSA. This CDR3 region has 14 residues. CDR3 loop: CASSLGTDYVSQYF. CDR3 nucleotide sequence: TGTGCCAGCAGCCTCGGGACAGACTACGTTTCGCAGTATTTT.

This clone counts as large. The V gene is TRBV5-5, the J gene TRBJ1-5, with D possibly matching TRBD1 (5 bases). Germline V gives CDR1 SGHKS, CDR2 YYEKEE (reference sequence). V dropped 1 base and J dropped 7 bases, with 15 bases sitting between them. The CDR3 has 15 residues. CDR3 bases: TGTGCCAGCAGCTTGTCCGGGGCCGGGTTGCAGCCCCAGCATTTT. Protein sequence: CASSLSGAGLQPQHF.

This sequence joins TRBV30 and TRBJ1-3; D gene unclear. Trimming cost V 5 bases and J 2 bases, with 13 bases left between them. The germline V gene encodes CDR1 GTSNPN and CDR2 SVGIG (reference sequence). This CDR3 is 14 amino acids long. CDR3 amino acids: CAWVTGGPGNTIYF. The DNA of the CDR3 is TGTGCCTGGGTCACGGGAGGGCCTGGAAACACCATATATTTT. Supplemented by reference TRBV30 and TRBJ1-3, the full variable domain reads SQTIHQWPATLVQPVGSPLSLECTVEGTSNPNLYWYRQAAGRGLQLLFYSVGIGQISSEVPQNLSASRPQDRQFILSSKKLLLSDSGFYLCAWVTGGPGNTIYFGEGSWLTVV.

The chain joins TRBV29-1 to TRBJ2-7; D ambiguous. The CDR3 extends over 12 amino acids. Germline CDR1 SQVTM, CDR2 ANQGSEA. V was cut by 4 bases and J by 5 bases, with 12 bases left in between. CDR3 protein: CSVGQVPHEQYF. As DNA, the CDR3 is TGCAGCGTTGGCCAGGTTCCACACGAGCAGTACTTC.

This sequence joins TRBV6-6 and TRBJ2-1; D call uncertain. Trimming took 2 bases from V and 7 from J, leaving 9 bases between them. Per germline, CDR1 MNHNY and CDR2 SVGAGI (reference sequence). The CDR3 contains 13 residues. The CDR3 protein is CASSYDPVNEQFF. For the CDR3, the DNA is TGTGCCAGCAGTTACGACCCTGTGAATGAGCAGTTCTTC.

This clone qualifies as large. The chain couples TRBV6-5 to TRBJ1-1; 8 positions agree with TRBD1. With V trimmed by 8 bases and J by 6 bases, 8 bases remained unmatched. The CDR3 length is 13 residues. In germline, CDR1 is MNHEY, CDR2 SVGAGI. The CDR3 region is CASVGQGLPEAFF. The CDR3 DNA follows: TGTGCCAGCGTCGGACAGGGCCTGCCTGAAGCTTTCTTT.

The chain uses TRBV5-1 and TRBJ2-3, with 9 bases aligning to TRBD2. With V trimmed by 0 bases and J by 2 bases, 4 bases remained unmatched. Germline V gene sequence: CDR1 SGHRS, CDR2 YFSETQ. The CDR3 runs to 16 residues. CDR3 DNA sequence: TGCGCCAGCAGCTTGGTTCCTAGCGGGAACACAGATACGCAGTATTTT. Translation gives CASSLVPSGNTDTQYF.

This clone was picked up a small number of times. This chain connects TRBV30 to TRBJ2-5; TRBD1 aligns across 7 bases. The junction had 3 bases not matched to a gene; V was cut back by 1 base and J by 4 bases. This CDR3 is built from 13 residues. Germline loops: CDR1 GTSNPN, CDR2 SVGIG (reference sequence). Here the CDR3 DNA reads TGTGCCTGGAGTGGGGGGACAGTAGAGACCCAGTACTTC. This encodes CAWSGGTVETQYF.

The V call is TRBV2, the J call TRBJ1-5; D perhaps matches TRBD1 (6 bases). CDR1 is SNHLY and CDR2 is FYNNEI in the germline V gene. The CDR3 has 13 amino acids. V was shortened by 4 bases and J by 7 bases, with 11 bases between the two germline ends. Here the CDR3 reads CASSVQGRQPQHF. The CDR3 nucleotides read TGTGCCAGCAGTGTACAGGGACGACAGCCCCAGCATTTT.

In this sample, this clone turned up a few times. The CDR3 bases are TGTGCCAGCAGCCGGAATCCGGGGAGCCATCAGCCCCAGCATTTT. It yields the protein CASSRNPGSHQPQHF. The V and J genes are TRBV7-2 and TRBJ1-5; D is undetermined. Germline lookup yields CDR1 SGHTA and CDR2 FQGNSA. The CDR3 extends over 15 amino acids. Trimming shortened V by 5 bases and J by 5 bases, and 16 bases separated the two germline ends.

The chain employs TRBV18 and TRBJ1-1; the D is unclear. This CDR3 spans 14 amino acids. CDR1 is KGHSH and CDR2 is LQKENI in the germline V gene. V dropped 6 bases and J dropped 4 bases, with 15 bases sitting between them. The chain's CDR3 is CASSPREGITEAFF. DNA for the CDR3: TGTGCCAGCTCCCCCCGTGAGGGTATCACTGAAGCTTTCTTT.

Only one count was recorded for this clone. This sequence joins TRBV5-4 and TRBJ2-7, with TRBD1 matching over 9 bases. Germline-derived CDR1 and CDR2 are SGHNT and YYREEE (reference sequence). The CDR3 has 14 amino acids. V was pared by 3 bases and J by 1 base, with 2 bases of the junction left unmatched. Here the CDR3 DNA reads TGTGCCAGCAGCTCCGGGACAGGGTCCTACGAGCAGTACTTC. Translation gives CASSSGTGSYEQYF.

This clone was observed a single time. The CDR3 bases are TGTGCCTGGAGTGTAGGCTACGGCGGAGGGTCAGGGGCCCATGGCTACACCTTC. Its translation is CAWSVGYGGGSGAHGYTF. The chain recombines TRBV30 with TRBJ1-2; D may be TRBD1 (6 bases). Per the germline V gene, CDR1 is GTSNPN and CDR2 is SVGIG (reference sequence). V lost 0 bases to trimming and J lost 6 bases, with 26 bases between them. This CDR3 is 18 amino acids long.

The genes are TRBV19 and TRBJ1-2; D might be TRBD1 (6 bases). There are 12 residues in the CDR3. V lost 9 bases and J lost 7, with 15 bases in between. Germline assignment: CDR1 LNHDA and CDR2 SQIVND (reference sequence). The CDR3 sequence is CASRDTRTGYTF. The CDR3 bases are TGTGCCAGCAGGGACACCAGGACTGGCTACACCTTC.

This clone has just a few counts. The gene calls are TRBV4-1 and TRBJ2-7; 7 bases agree with TRBD2. CDR3 size: 15 residues. J was trimmed by 0 bases and V by 6 bases; bases with no gene match: 8. CDR1 and CDR2 from the germline V gene are MGHRA and YSYEKL. In nucleotides, the CDR3 is TGCGCCAGCAGTACCGCGCCGGGAGGCTCCTACGAGCAGTACTTC. Amino acids: CASSTAPGGSYEQYF.

The genes are TRBV6-1 and TRBJ1-2, with 9 bases aligning to TRBD1. CDR3 length: 15 amino acids. V lost 1 base, J lost 8 bases, and 8 bases stayed unmatched. CDR1 and CDR2 (germline): MNHNS, SASEGT. CDR3 DNA sequence: TGTGCCAGCAGTGAAGGGACAGGGGAAGGAGGGGGCTACACCTTC. It encodes CASSEGTGEGGGYTF.

The V gene is TRBV5-1, the J gene TRBJ1-2, with D hard to call. Trimming pared 0 bases from V and 4 bases from J, leaving 10 bases between. Germline V CDR1 and CDR2: SGHRS, YFSETQ. The CDR3 runs 14 residues. The CDR3 here is CASSLGGNSYGYTF. Here the CDR3 DNA reads TGCGCCAGCAGCTTGGGAGGAAACTCCTATGGCTACACCTTC.

The gene calls are TRBV23-1 and TRBJ1-2; 9 bases are a match to TRBD1. TRBV23-1 is an open reading frame whose function is uncertain. Unmatched junction bases numbered 7, after V lost 0 bases and J lost 5 bases. The length of the CDR3 is 16 residues. CDR3 sequence reads: CASSQSNWDRAYGYTF. As DNA, the CDR3 is TGCGCCAGCAGTCAATCGAATTGGGACAGGGCTTATGGCTACACCTTC.